One sample yielded the 30 T cell receptor beta chains listed below, sequenced in a study of Tregs in tolerant kidney transplant recipients. Assay: immunoSEQ multiplex PCR; the TCRdb copy retains only in-frame clones and omits some. The table has around 50,000 clones, 83% seen once. The specimen sequenced was CD4+ T cells from blood. These receptors all come from a human donor in good health.

The V and J genes are TRBV27 and TRBJ1-6, with D uncertain. The germline V and J ends were trimmed by 6 bases and 7 bases, with 19 bases remaining between them. CDR3 length: 16 residues. CDR1 and CDR2 from the germline V gene are MNHEY and SMNVEV (reference sequence). This CDR3 reads CASSPSRGPTNSPLHF. The CDR3, as DNA: TGTGCCAGCAGCCCCTCACGTGGTCCAACCAATTCACCCCTCCACTTT.

The chain carries TRBV29-1 and TRBJ2-5; the D gene is possibly TRBD1 (6 bases). From germline, CDR1 is SQVTM and CDR2 ANQGSEA. The CDR3 is made up of 12 amino acids. Trimming cost V 6 bases and J 5 bases, with 13 bases left between them. Here the CDR3 DNA reads TGCAGCGTCCGACAGGCTGGGGAGACCCAGTACTTC. This translates into CSVRQAGETQYF.

This chain connects TRBV18 to TRBJ2-3; D is unclear. CDR3 size: 12 residues. CDR1 and CDR2 from the germline V gene are KGHSH and LQKENI. Trimming pared 2 bases from V and 5 bases from J, leaving 5 bases between. This CDR3 reads CASSPLGDTQYF. CDR3 nucleotides: TGTGCCAGCTCACCATTGGGAGATACGCAGTATTTT.

The chain has TRBV5-1 and TRBJ2-5, with 13 bases that match TRBD2. J lost 2 bases, V lost 4 bases, and 11 bases had no gene match. Looked up from germline, CDR1 is SGHRS and CDR2 is YFSETQ. The CDR3 consists of 18 residues. The CDR3 DNA follows: TGCGCCAGCAGCCTAGGACTAGCGGGAGAGCGGAGTCAAGAGACCCAGTACTTC. Translation gives CASSLGLAGERSQETQYF.

The CDR3 DNA reads as TGTGCCAGCAGTTTATCACCCCTACGCCGTGGGCTGGTAAGGGGGTTCAATGAGCAGTTCTTC. Translation: CASSLSPLRRGLVRGFNEQFF. This rearrangement joins TRBV27 to TRBJ2-1; maybe TRBD1 (6 bases). The CDR3 length is 21 residues. V dropped 0 bases and J dropped 6 bases, with 30 bases sitting between them. In germline, CDR1 is MNHEY, CDR2 SMNVEV (reference sequence).

In its sample, this clone was seen once. The rearrangement links TRBV6-4 to TRBJ2-1, with TRBD2 identical over 13 bases. V gave up 6 bases and J gave up 2 bases; unmatched junction bases: 4. There are 16 residues in the CDR3. Germline V lookup: CDR1 MRHNA, CDR2 SNTAGT. This chain's CDR3 is CASRPGLAGPYNEQFF. DNA of the CDR3: TGTGCCAGCAGGCCGGGACTAGCGGGACCCTACAATGAGCAGTTCTTC.

The CDR3 DNA sequence: TGTGCCAGCAGTTATCTTGGCCGGGGTTGGGAGACCCAGTACTTC. The encoded protein is CASSYLGRGWETQYF. V and J are TRBV6-5 and TRBJ2-5; TRBD2 is a possible D gene (5 bases). Germline values: CDR1 MNHEY, CDR2 SVGAGI. The CDR3 covers 15 residues. V lost 3 bases and J 5 bases, leaving 16 bases between the germline ends.

Only a few counts were recorded for this clone. The rearrangement joins TRBV30 to TRBJ1-4; 7 nucleotides line up with TRBD1. CDR1 is GTSNPN and CDR2 is SVGIG in the germline V gene (reference sequence). The V segment lost 4 bases and the J segment 4 bases; nucleotides outside the gene matches: 3. The CDR3 runs 13 residues. The DNA for the CDR3 is TGTGCCTGGACCCGGGACAGTAATGAAAAACTGTTTTTT. Translating it yields CAWTRDSNEKLFF.

This clone came up once. The V gene is TRBV5-4, the J gene TRBJ2-7, with 9 bases lining up with TRBD2. Germline CDR1 and CDR2: SGHNT and YYREEE (reference sequence). Germline trimming cut 4 bases from V and 7 bases from J; bases unmatched to any gene: 9. The CDR3 runs to 14 residues. CDR3 nucleotide sequence: TGTGCCAGCAGCGTGGGACTAGCAAGAAATGAGCAGTACTTC. Its translation: CASSVGLARNEQYF.

As DNA, the CDR3 is TGTGCCAGCAGCTCAGAGGCTCTAGCGGGAGAGACCGCAGAGACCCAGTACTTC. Translating gives CASSSEALAGETAETQYF. The chain combines TRBV11-2 with TRBJ2-5, with 10 bases matching TRBD2. The CDR3 covers 18 residues. CDR1 is SGHAT and CDR2 is FQNNGV in the germline V gene. Losses at the gene ends were 4 bases for V and 4 bases for J; bases not matched to a gene: 15.

The V gene is TRBV7-9, the J gene TRBJ2-7, with D possibly TRBD2 on 7 matching bases. The CDR3 has 15 residues. Germline CDR1 SEHNR, CDR2 FQNEAQ (reference sequence). V was shortened by 2 bases and J by 0 bases, with 11 bases between the two germline ends. The CDR3, as DNA: TGTGCCAGCAGCTTACTAGCGGACAGCTCCTACGAGCAGTACTTC. Its protein is CASSLLADSSYEQYF.

The rearrangement links TRBV6-5 to TRBJ2-7; D may be TRBD2 (6 bases). Looked up from germline, CDR1 is MNHEY and CDR2 is SVGAGI. Trimming shortened V by 2 bases and J by 5 bases, and 19 bases separated the two germline ends. The CDR3 is 16 amino acids. The CDR3 sequence: CASSYTPAGMVNEQYF. CDR3 bases: TGTGCCAGCAGTTACACCCCGGCGGGAATGGTTAACGAGCAGTACTTC.

The J gene is TRBJ2-5, the V gene TRBV19; TRBD1 matches 12 bases. The V gene end was trimmed by 3 bases and the J gene end by 1 base; junction bases not matched to a gene: 3. The CDR3 is 16 amino acids. Per germline, CDR1 LNHDA and CDR2 SQIVND (reference sequence). CDR3 sequence: CASSMGQGAAQETQYF. In nucleotides, the CDR3 is TGTGCCAGTAGTATGGGACAGGGGGCCGCCCAAGAGACCCAGTACTTC. Full variable domain (rest looked up from reference TRBV19 and TRBJ2-5): DGGITQSPKYLFRKEGQNVTLSCEQNLNHDAMYWYRQDPGQGLRLIYYSQIVNDFQKGDIAEGYSVSREKKESFPLTVTSAQKNPTAFYLCASSMGQGAAQETQYFGPGTRLLVL.

Worth noting for this clone: The junction departs from germline at one end; a sequencing error may be responsible. This chain links TRBV6-5 with TRBJ2-7; TRBD2 might be the D (6 bases). Germline V gene data show CDR1 as MNHEY and CDR2 as SVGAGI. The CDR3 has 16 residues. CDR3 residues: CASSYYPPGGSSEQYF. The DNA for the CDR3 is TGTGCCAGCAGTTACTATCCCCCCGGAGGGTCCTCCGAGCAGTACTTC.

The chain couples TRBV6-5 to TRBJ2-7; no reliable D call. With 7 bases removed from V and 3 bases from J, the gap between germline ends came to 10 bases. This CDR3 is 12 amino acids long. Germline V CDR1 and CDR2: MNHEY, SVGAGI. In DNA, the CDR3 is TGTGCCAGCACGCGCGGATTCTACGAGCAGTACTTC. Translated, it gives CASTRGFYEQYF.

This clone came up once. The chain carries TRBV5-1 and TRBJ2-7; TRBD2 might be the D (5 bases). Germline V CDR1 and CDR2: SGHRS, YFSETQ. Trimming shortened V by 4 bases and J by 6 bases, and 11 bases separated the two germline ends. The CDR3 length is 12 residues. The CDR3 sequence is CASSPLAGEQYF. DNA of the CDR3: TGCGCCAGCAGCCCCCTAGCCGGCGAGCAGTACTTC.

The chain carries TRBV29-1 and TRBJ1-2; D not certain. CDR1 and CDR2 from the germline V gene are SQVTM and ANQGSEA. The CDR3 length is 12 residues. The V end was cut by 6 bases, the J end by 2 bases, with 10 bases between. The CDR3 is CSVLHGNYGYTF. For the CDR3, the DNA is TGCAGCGTCCTACATGGGAACTATGGCTACACCTTC.

The chain links TRBV28 to TRBJ1-5; TRBD1 matches 8 bases. J gave up 1 base and V 7 bases, and 3 bases lay outside the gene matches. CDR3 length equals 14 residues. Per germline, CDR1 MDHEN and CDR2 SYDVKM. DNA for the CDR3: TGTGCCAGCAACAGGGGGATCAGCAATCAGCCCCAGCATTTT. This sequence encodes CASNRGISNQPQHF.

Here the CDR3 DNA reads TGTGCCAGTAGTCGGCTAGCGGGAGCTTTAATTGGTCGCGAGCAGTACTTC. Its translation: CASSRLAGALIGREQYF. This chain connects TRBV19 to TRBJ2-7; the match to TRBD2 covers 10 bases. The V and J ends lost 5 bases and 6 bases, in that order; junction bases with no gene match: 16. The CDR3 runs to 17 residues. Germline V gene data show CDR1 as LNHDA and CDR2 as SQIVND (reference sequence).

The V and J genes are TRBV20-1 and TRBJ2-3; the D is unclear. Trimming took off 4 bases at V and 5 bases at J, with 7 bases between the two ends. Germline CDR1 reads DFQATT; CDR2 reads SNEGSKA (reference sequence). The CDR3 loop spans 11 amino acids. The CDR3: CSATLEDTQYF. For the CDR3, the DNA is TGCAGTGCTACCCTCGAAGATACGCAGTATTTT.

The chain carries TRBV18 and TRBJ2-2; D not certain. The CDR3 length is 14 residues. Trimming took off 1 base at V and 2 bases at J, with 5 bases between the two ends. Germline V gene lookup returns CDR1 KGHSH and CDR2 LQKENI. The CDR3 region is CASSPRLNTGELFF. In DNA form, the CDR3 reads TGTGCCAGCTCACCACGTCTTAACACCGGGGAGCTGTTTTTT.

The count of this clone is one. The chain's CDR3 is CASSLARRETQYF. CDR3 bases: TGCGCCAGCAGCTTGGCCCGGCGAGAGACCCAGTACTTC. V gene TRBV5-1 combines with J gene TRBJ2-5; no clear D. V was shortened by 0 bases and J by 4 bases, with 7 bases between the two germline ends. Germline V gene data show CDR1 as SGHRS and CDR2 as YFSETQ. The CDR3 spans 13 residues.

This clone occurred once. The rearrangement uses TRBV10-1 and TRBJ2-7; D gene uncertain. Per germline, CDR1 WNHNN and CDR2 SYGVQD (reference sequence). V was pared by 2 bases and J by 3 bases, with 14 bases between. CDR3 length: 15 amino acids. The CDR3 reads CASSELSGSLYEQYF. In nucleotides, the CDR3 is TGCGCCAGCAGTGAGCTTTCAGGCTCCCTCTACGAGCAGTACTTC.

The chain uses TRBV23-1 and TRBJ1-5, with D possibly matching TRBD1 (5 bases). TRBV23-1 belongs to the ORF category, with a function that is uncertain. V was cut by 6 bases and J by 3 bases, with 36 bases left in between. This CDR3 region has 22 residues. CDR3 coding DNA: TGCGCCAGCAGACCCCCATCGGTCTTTCGACGTGTTCGGGGGTCGAACAATCAGCCCCAGCATTTT. It codes for CASRPPSVFRRVRGSNNQPQHF.

This sequence joins TRBV19 and TRBJ1-1, with D uncertain. Germline V gene sequence: CDR1 LNHDA, CDR2 SQIVND (reference sequence). This CDR3 has 14 amino acids. Trimming stripped 2 bases from V and 4 bases from J, with 11 bases between. This CDR3 reads CASSIQPPPTEAFF. CDR3 bases: TGTGCCAGTAGTATACAGCCACCCCCCACTGAAGCTTTCTTT.

This sequence joins TRBV5-4 and TRBJ1-6; 9 positions match TRBD1. The V gene end was trimmed by 3 bases and the J gene end by 10 bases; junction bases not matched to a gene: 5. The CDR3 runs 14 residues. Germline lookup yields CDR1 SGHNT and CDR2 YYREEE (reference sequence). Written as DNA, the CDR3 is TGTGCCAGCAGCTCGCCTACAGGGGGCTCACCCCTCCACTTT. As protein: CASSSPTGGSPLHF. The variable domain in full, completed from reference TRBV5-4 and TRBJ1-6, reads ETGVTQSPTHLIKTRGQQVTLRCSSQSGHNTVSWYQQALGQGPQFIFQYYREEENGRGNFPPRFSGLQFPNYSSELNVNALELDDSALYLCASSSPTGGSPLHFGNGTRLTVT.

This clone was counted only a few times. This chain joins TRBV6-5 and TRBJ1-4; 7 bases are a match to TRBD1. V lost 2 bases and J lost 8; bases outside the gene matches: 8. The CDR3 consists of 15 residues. CDR1 MNHEY and CDR2 SVGAGI come from the germline V gene. The CDR3 protein is CASSYTRQGREKLFF. The CDR3 DNA sequence: TGTGCCAGCAGTTACACTAGACAGGGCCGGGAAAAACTGTTTTTT.

The gene calls are TRBV10-2 and TRBJ2-3; D could derive from TRBD1 or TRBD2 (5 bases each). Germline V gives CDR1 WSHSY, CDR2 SAAADI. Trimming left V 6 bases short and J 2 bases short, with 18 bases between. This CDR3 comprises 16 residues. The CDR3 DNA is TGCGCCAGCAGCCTAAGGGATCGGGGCTACACAGATACGCAGTATTTT. Translation: CASSLRDRGYTDTQYF.

The gene calls are TRBV14 and TRBJ2-4; no reliable D call. V was shortened by 1 base and J by 7 bases, with 5 bases between the two germline ends. The V gene's germline CDR1 is SGHDN and CDR2 FVKESK. CDR3 size: 12 residues. CDR3 sequence (DNA): TGTGCCAGCAGCCAAGTATTGAACATTCAGTACTTC. Translating gives CASSQVLNIQYF.

The chain recombines TRBV20-1 with TRBJ2-1, with D uncertain. Germline V gives CDR1 DFQATT, CDR2 SNEGSKA (reference sequence). This CDR3 has 11 amino acids. V was trimmed by 3 bases and J by 14 bases, leaving 14 bases between them. This chain's CDR3 is CSASTSPAEFF. In DNA form, the CDR3 reads TGCAGTGCTAGTACTTCCCCTGCGGAGTTCTTC.